The 28 T cell receptor beta chains in this list originate from one sample, sequenced in a study of regulatory T cells in long-lasting Graves disease. The time point is: newly diagnosed GD, antithyroid drugs for less than 3 months. Extracted PBMC RNA gave rise to the TCR library. CDR3 regions were amplified by Arm-PCR using iRepertoire HTBI primers to build TCR beta libraries. Using its own MiXCR run on the multiplex PCR reads, TCRdb lists one record per CDR3 protein. The sample contains about 300,000 distinct CDR3 sequences, 18% of which appear only once. Here the sequenced sample was peripheral blood mononuclear cells (PBMCs), taken at new diagnosis, from a patient treated with antithyroid drugs. The receptors here all came from a female donor with Graves disease.

This clonotype was recorded at least ten times. This chain connects TRBV6-1 to TRBJ2-6; 9 bases are a match to TRBD2. V was pared by 3 bases and J by 9 bases, with 6 bases of the junction left unmatched. The CDR3 covers 15 residues. CDR1 MNHNS and CDR2 SASEGT come from the germline V gene. The CDR3 sequence is CASSEGLAAVNVLTF. In nucleotides, the CDR3 is TGTGCCAGCAGTGAGGGACTAGCAGCGGTCAACGTCCTGACTTTC.

This clonotype was recorded a few times. This chain joins TRBV19 and TRBJ2-5; D gene uncertain. V lost 3 bases to trimming and J lost 5 bases, with 10 bases between them. The CDR3 contains 13 residues. CDR1 is LNHDA and CDR2 is SQIVND in the germline V gene (reference sequence). CDR3 sequence: CASSIGLMETQYF. The CDR3 DNA is TGTGCCAGTAGTATTGGTCTAATGGAGACCCAGTACTTC. Filled out from reference TRBV19 and TRBJ2-5, the complete variable domain reads DGGITQSPKYLFRKEGQNVTLSCEQNLNHDAMYWYRQDPGQGLRLIYYSQIVNDFQKGDIAEGYSVSREKKESFPLTVTSAQKNPTAFYLCASSIGLMETQYFGPGTRLLVL.

This clonotype came up many times. The rearrangement joins TRBV6-5 to TRBJ1-5, with D unresolved. The germline gives CDR1 MNHEY, CDR2 SVGAGI. The CDR3 totals 13 residues. V shed 4 bases and J shed 7 bases, with 11 bases lying between them. The CDR3 loop is CASSFQTSQPQHF. Here the CDR3 DNA reads TGTGCCAGCAGTTTTCAGACTTCCCAGCCCCAGCATTTT.

This clonotype has ten or more counts. The chain carries TRBV9 and TRBJ2-7; D is perhaps TRBD2 (5 bases). CDR1 and CDR2 (germline): SGDLS, YYNGEE. The CDR3 length is 15 residues. V gave up 0 bases and J gave up 0 bases, with 10 bases separating them. The CDR3 here is CASSVEPSSSYEQYF. The CDR3 DNA is TGTGCCAGCAGCGTAGAACCTAGCAGCTCCTACGAGCAGTACTTC.

The V call is TRBV24-1, the J call TRBJ2-2, with TRBD2 as a possible D gene (7 bases). CDR3 length: 15 residues. Germline V gene lookup returns CDR1 KGHDR and CDR2 SFDVKD. Trimming took off 9 bases at V and 2 bases at J, with 15 bases between the two ends. The CDR3: CATRGAEGNTGELFF. Here the CDR3 DNA reads TGTGCCACCCGGGGGGCTGAGGGAAACACCGGGGAGCTGTTTTTT.

The table lists this clonotype with many counts. This chain uses TRBV15 with TRBJ2-2; no firm D call. V shed 1 base and J shed 4 bases, with 7 bases lying between them. Germline V gives CDR1 LNHNV, CDR2 YYDKDF (reference sequence). The CDR3 is made up of 14 amino acids. In DNA, the CDR3 is TGTGCCACCAGCAGAGGAGGTCCCACCGGGGAGCTGTTTTTT. It translates to CATSRGGPTGELFF.

This clonotype appeared many times. The chain couples TRBV28 to TRBJ2-5; D call uncertain. This CDR3 comprises 16 residues. Germline lookup yields CDR1 MDHEN and CDR2 SYDVKM. V lost 5 bases and J 4 bases, leaving 20 bases between the germline ends. The CDR3 spells CASSKTFGSLGETQYF. CDR3 nucleotide sequence: TGTGCCAGCAGTAAAACCTTCGGTAGTCTGGGAGAGACCCAGTACTTC.

This clonotype was counted a single time. The chain links TRBV12-3 or TRBV12-4 to TRBJ2-6, with unresolved D. The CDR3 contains 13 residues. With 10 bases removed from V and 3 bases from J, the gap between germline ends came to 10 bases. The CDR3 DNA reads as TGTGCCACCGCGGCAGGTGGGGCCAACGTCCTGACTTTC. Protein product: CATAAGGANVLTF.

The chain uses TRBV4-2 and TRBJ1-4; the D gene is possibly TRBD1 (5 bases). Germline CDR1 reads LGHNA; CDR2 reads YNFKEQ. V was shortened by 0 bases and J by 7 bases, with 24 bases between the two germline ends. CDR3 length: 19 amino acids. This CDR3 reads CASSQDPQAPGPPFEKLFF. The CDR3 region has the DNA TGTGCCAGCAGCCAAGATCCTCAAGCCCCGGGACCACCTTTTGAAAAACTGTTTTTT.

This clonotype was counted between two and nine times. This chain's CDR3 is CASSAGQGAFSGNTIYF. The CDR3 nucleotides are TGTGCCAGCAGCGCTGGACAGGGCGCCTTTTCTGGAAACACCATATATTTT. The J gene is TRBJ1-3, the V gene TRBV9, with TRBD1 matching over 8 bases. The CDR3 consists of 17 residues. Trimming at V came to 3 bases and at J to 1 base, leaving 9 bases not matched to a gene. The germline gives CDR1 SGDLS, CDR2 YYNGEE. Supplemented by reference TRBV9 and TRBJ1-3, the full variable domain reads DSGVTQTPKHLITATGQRVTLRCSPRSGDLSVYWYQQSLDQGLQFLIQYYNGEERAKGNILERFSAQQFPDLHSELNLSSLELGDSALYFCASSAGQGAFSGNTIYFGEGSWLTVV.

The chain recombines TRBV19 with TRBJ2-2; either TRBD1 or TRBD2 may supply D (5 bases each). This CDR3 is 14 amino acids long. Looked up from germline, CDR1 is LNHDA and CDR2 is SQIVND (reference sequence). Trimming removed 3 bases from V and 1 base from J, with 6 bases in between. This chain's CDR3 is CASSMRGNTGELFF. CDR3 in DNA: TGTGCCAGTAGTATGAGGGGGAACACCGGGGAGCTGTTTTTT.

This clonotype has ten or more counts. The rearrangement links TRBV12-3 or TRBV12-4 to TRBJ2-2, with D tentatively TRBD1 or TRBD2 (5 bases each). The V end was cut by 5 bases, the J end by 0 bases, with 13 bases between. There are 16 residues in the CDR3. The CDR3 loop reads CASSRSGTSNTGELFF. CDR3 in DNA: TGTGCCAGCAGTCGGTCCGGGACCTCGAACACCGGGGAGCTGTTTTTT.

Regarding this clonotype: Given a much more abundant clone one base away, this may be a read error. The chain carries TRBV7-3 and TRBJ2-3; no clear D. V was pared by 0 bases and J by 2 bases, with 6 bases between. This CDR3 comprises 14 residues. Germline V CDR1 and CDR2: SGHTA, FQGTGA. The CDR3 reads CASSLTANTDTQYF. The CDR3 nucleotides read TGTGCCAGCAGCTTAACGGCTAACACAGATACGCAGTATTTT.

This clonotype occurred many times. The chain recombines TRBV6-1 with TRBJ1-4; 8 bases match TRBD1. Germline loops: CDR1 MNHNS, CDR2 SASEGT. The CDR3 sequence is 16 residues long. After removal of 6 bases from V and 0 bases from J, the junction contained 6 bases not matched to a gene. The CDR3 DNA reads TGTGCCAGCAGCGGCGGACAGGGCGCAACTAATGAAAAACTGTTTTTT. This gives the protein CASSGGQGATNEKLFF.

This clonotype has ten or more counts. The chain uses TRBV28 and TRBJ2-7, with D possibly being TRBD1 (6 bases). Germline CDR1 is MDHEN and CDR2 is SYDVKM. The CDR3 consists of 13 residues. The V and J ends lost 7 bases and 6 bases respectively, with 16 bases between them. CDR3 sequence (DNA): TGTGCCAGCAACTCCCAGGGGTTAGCCGAGCAGTACTTC. Its translation: CASNSQGLAEQYF. Combining the CDR3 with reference TRBV28 and TRBJ2-7 gives the whole variable domain DVKVTQSSRYLVKRTGEKVFLECVQDMDHENMFWYRQDPGLGLRLIYFSYDVKMKEKGDIPEGYSVSREKKERFSLILESASTNQTSMYLCASNSQGLAEQYFGPGTRLTVT.

The chain combines TRBV6-1 with TRBJ2-5; D is possibly TRBD1 or TRBD2 (5 bases each). The length of the CDR3 is 13 residues. V lost 6 bases and J lost 0, with 8 bases in between. Germline V lookup: CDR1 MNHNS, CDR2 SASEGT. The CDR3 here is CASRWGYQETQYF. The CDR3 bases are TGTGCCAGCAGATGGGGGTACCAAGAGACCCAGTACTTC.

This rearrangement joins TRBV7-9 to TRBJ2-5, with D uncertain. CDR3 length: 15 amino acids. Germline V gene sequence: CDR1 SEHNR, CDR2 FQNEAQ (reference sequence). V dropped 1 base and J dropped 1 base, with 10 bases sitting between them. CDR3 nucleotides: TGTGCCAGCAGCTTAGGACGTGAGACCCAAGAGACCCAGTACTTC. Translation: CASSLGRETQETQYF. Full variable domain (remainder filled in from reference TRBV7-9 and TRBJ2-5): DTGVSQNPRHKITKRGQNVTFRCDPISEHNRLYWYRQTLGQGPEFLTYFQNEAQLEKSRLLSDRFSAERPKGSFSTLEIQRTEQGDSAMYLCASSLGRETQETQYFGPGTRLLVL.

This clonotype was observed at least ten times. This chain uses TRBV27 with TRBJ2-5; the D gene is possibly TRBD2 (5 bases). CDR1 and CDR2 from the germline V gene are MNHEY and SMNVEV (reference sequence). The germline V and J ends were trimmed by 2 bases and 7 bases, with 29 bases remaining between them. This CDR3 contains 19 residues. In nucleotides, the CDR3 is TGTGCCAGCAGTTTAACGTCCCTCAGTGTCTCGGAGGAGAGAGGGACCCAGTACTTC. It translates to CASSLTSLSVSEERGTQYF.

This sequence joins TRBV14 and TRBJ2-4; no reliable D call. Germline CDR1 is SGHDN and CDR2 is FVKESK. The CDR3 spans 14 residues. The germline V and J ends were trimmed by 11 bases and 2 bases, with 16 bases remaining between them. The chain's CDR3 is CALFVSQPKNIQYF. CDR3 DNA sequence: TGTGCCCTCTTCGTCTCGCAGCCCAAAAACATTCAGTACTTC.

The table lists this clonotype with many counts. The V call is TRBV2, the J call TRBJ2-3; TRBD2 aligns across 12 bases. The CDR3 is 19 amino acids. The germline V gene has CDR1 SNHLY and CDR2 FYNNEI. Unmatched junction bases numbered 13, after V lost 4 bases and J lost 2 bases. DNA for the CDR3: TGTGCCAGCAGTGTTCCCAAGACTAGCGGGGGCCTCTCCACAGATACGCAGTATTTT. Protein sequence: CASSVPKTSGGLSTDTQYF.

This clonotype was picked up many times. The chain combines TRBV7-9 with TRBJ2-7; D remains ambiguous. This CDR3 is 14 amino acids long. With 5 bases removed from V and 2 bases from J, the gap between germline ends came to 13 bases. Germline V CDR1 and CDR2: SEHNR, FQNEAQ (reference sequence). The CDR3 loop is CASSPRLGTYEQYF. For the CDR3, the DNA is TGTGCCAGCAGCCCCCGTCTTGGAACCTACGAGCAGTACTTC.

The rearrangement uses TRBV28 and TRBJ1-1; a weak D match, TRBD1 (6 bases). The CDR3 loop spans 12 amino acids. Per germline, CDR1 MDHEN and CDR2 SYDVKM. V was cut by 5 bases and J by 8 bases, with 12 bases left in between. CDR3 region: CASSPLGGEAFF. CDR3 sequence (DNA): TGTGCCAGCAGTCCCTTAGGGGGGGAAGCTTTCTTT.

Many counts were recorded for this clonotype. The rearrangement uses TRBV27 and TRBJ2-7, with a tentative D call TRBD1 (6 bases). Germline CDR1 MNHEY, CDR2 SMNVEV (reference sequence). CDR3 length: 13 amino acids. The ends were cut back, 7 bases at V and 2 bases at J, with 12 bases in the middle. This CDR3 is CASTGTHTYEQYF. DNA of the CDR3: TGTGCCAGCACAGGGACACATACCTACGAGCAGTACTTC.

In this sample, this clonotype turned up many times. V usage is TRBV2 and J usage is TRBJ1-1; 11 bases agree with TRBD1. This CDR3 spans 14 amino acids. After removal of 5 bases from V and 8 bases from J, the junction contained 7 bases not matched to a gene. CDR1 is SNHLY, CDR2 FYNNEI, per germline. The CDR3 nucleotides are TGTGCCAGCAGTTTAGGACAGGGGGCTACGGAAGCTTTCTTT. It yields the protein CASSLGQGATEAFF.

Ten or more counts support this clonotype. This chain joins TRBV7-2 and TRBJ2-5; 8 positions match TRBD2. The CDR3 extends over 14 amino acids. Germline CDR1 SGHTA, CDR2 FQGNSA. V shed 3 bases, J shed 9 bases, and the junction held 9 bases outside the gene matches. This CDR3 reads CASSFTSGRGPQYF. The DNA for the CDR3 is TGTGCCAGCAGCTTTACTAGCGGTCGCGGCCCCCAGTACTTC. Looking up the rest from reference TRBV7-2 and TRBJ2-5 gives the full variable domain: GAGVSQSPSNKVTEKGKDVELRCDPISGHTALYWYRQSLGQGLEFLIYFQGNSAPDKSGLPSDRFSAERTGGSVSTLTIQRTQQEDSAVYLCASSFTSGRGPQYFGPGTRLLVL.

This clonotype was counted at least ten times. This sequence joins TRBV7-3 and TRBJ2-1, with 9 bases that match TRBD2. CDR3 length: 17 amino acids. The junction had 15 bases not matched to a gene; V was cut back by 5 bases and J by 7 bases. Germline lookup yields CDR1 SGHTA and CDR2 FQGTGA. CDR3 nucleotide sequence: TGTGCCAGCAGCGTAGGGCCCATTGCGGGGGGGGATAATGAGCAGTTCTTC. Its translation is CASSVGPIAGGDNEQFF.

This clonotype was seen at least ten times. The rearrangement joins TRBV3-1 to TRBJ2-2; no clear D. Germline lookup yields CDR1 LGHDT and CDR2 YNNKEL (reference sequence). The V gene lost 3 bases and the J gene lost 6 bases, with 8 bases spanning the gap. The CDR3 sequence is 13 residues long. CDR3 sequence reads: CASSHSAAGELFF. CDR3 in DNA: TGTGCCAGCAGCCATTCAGCCGCCGGGGAGCTGTTTTTT.

This clonotype was seen just once. V is TRBV20-1 and J is TRBJ2-5; 8 positions agree with TRBD2. V dropped 6 bases and J dropped 5; count of bases not matched to a gene: 8. In germline, CDR1 is DFQATT, CDR2 SNEGSKA (reference sequence). The length of the CDR3 is 13 residues. The CDR3 DNA is TGCAGTGCAAATAGCGGGATAGGGGAGACCCAGTACTTC. Amino acids: CSANSGIGETQYF.